A selection of T cell receptor beta chains follows, all from one sample in a study of blood T cells in healthy people across ages. TCRdb passed the 5' RACE reads through MiXCR, listing each CDR3 protein once. The sample holds hundreds of thousands of distinct CDR3 sequences, around 48% seen once. The material sequenced was blood. These receptors were collected from a man aged 25 to 40 in good health. Each CDR3 is given with its conserved first and last residue. A D gene is named only where the DNA matches it firmly. Clone size is shown for a subset of rows, as once, few, many or a class of expanded clone.

D gene	J gene	V gene	clone size	CDR3 protein	CDR3 DNA
-	TRBJ2-2	TRBV7-2	-	CASSWGSLTGELFF	TGTGCCAGCAGCTGGGGTAGCCTCACCGGGGAGCTGTTTTTT
-	TRBJ2-1	TRBV29-1	-	CSVAEGNEQFF	TGCAGCGTTGCGGAGGGCAATGAGCAGTTCTTC
TRBD2	TRBJ2-3	TRBV20-1	once	CSATGTSGGHTQYF	TGCAGTGCGACCGGGACTAGCGGGGGTCATACGCAGTATTTT
TRBD2	TRBJ2-7	TRBV28	many	CASSLGTGGTYEQYF	TGTGCCAGCAGTTTAGGGACGGGGGGTACTTACGAGCAGTACTTC
-	TRBJ1-4	TRBV2	-	CASTVPSNEKLFF	TGTGCCAGCACGGTCCCCTCTAATGAAAAACTGTTTTTT
-	TRBJ2-3	TRBV7-3	-	CASSLEGSNTDTQYF	TGTGCCAGCAGCTTAGAAGGTTCGAACACAGATACGCAGTATTTT
TRBD1	TRBJ1-4	TRBV28	-	CASSRDRPNEKLFF	TGTGCCAGCAGTCGGGACAGACCGAATGAAAAACTGTTTTTT
-	TRBJ1-1	TRBV10-3	-	CAISEVGTPEAFF	TGTGCCATCAGTGAGGTTGGGACACCTGAAGCTTTCTTT
-	TRBJ2-4	TRBV10-3	-	CAISGEPLAKNIQYF	TGTGCCATCAGTGGTGAGCCGTTAGCCAAAAACATTCAGTACTTC
TRBD1	TRBJ2-1	TRBV15	few	CATSLQGQGANEQFF	TGTGCCACCAGCCTGCAAGGGCAGGGGGCTAATGAGCAGTTCTTC
TRBD1	TRBJ1-4	TRBV28	-	CASSFPPGGEKLFF	TGTGCCAGCAGTTTCCCGCCAGGGGGGGAAAAACTGTTTTTT
-	TRBJ2-3	TRBV6-5	-	CASSEIQGFTDTQYF	TGTGCCAGCAGTGAAATCCAGGGATTCACAGATACGCAGTATTTT
TRBD2	TRBJ2-3	TRBV4-2	-	CASSQDLSGGAPGTQYF	TGTGCCAGCAGCCAAGATCTATCGGGGGGGGCACCAGGTACGCAGTATTTT
-	TRBJ2-1	TRBV27	few	CASSLTRGSYNEQFF	TGTGCCAGCAGTTTAACGCGGGGCTCCTACAATGAGCAGTTCTTC
-	TRBJ2-5	TRBV5-1	-	CASSFLPTPLQETQYF	TGCGCCAGCAGCTTTCTCCCAACTCCACTTCAAGAGACCCAGTACTTC
-	TRBJ2-1	TRBV12-3/TRBV12-4	-	CASGEGSYYNEQFF	TGTGCCAGCGGAGAGGGATCCTACTACAATGAGCAGTTCTTC
-	TRBJ1-2	TRBV18	-	CASSPQDIYGYTF	TGTGCCAGCTCACCACAAGATATCTATGGCTACACCTTC
TRBD1	TRBJ1-2	TRBV12-3/TRBV12-4	-	CASSLRRLRGQRPYGYTF	TGTGCCAGCAGTTTAAGGCGTCTCCGGGGACAGCGCCCCTATGGCTACACCTTC
-	TRBJ2-1	TRBV5-1	few	CASSLDRLQFF	TGCGCCAGCAGCTTGGATCGTCTGCAGTTCTTC
-	TRBJ1-5	TRBV20-1	-	CSAPDRTQPQHF	TGCAGTGCGCCGGACAGAACGCAGCCCCAGCATTTT
-	TRBJ1-2	TRBV20-1	few	CRAKHGGRSGYTF	TGCAGGGCGAAGCACGGGGGGCGCAGTGGCTACACCTTC
-	TRBJ2-5	TRBV9	-	CASSPTLRGAQETQYF	TGTGCCAGCAGCCCCACCTTGCGCGGGGCTCAAGAGACCCAGTACTTC
TRBD1	TRBJ2-7	TRBV29-1	-	CSVELGQGPSYEQYF	TGCAGCGTTGAGTTGGGACAGGGGCCTTCCTACGAGCAGTACTTC
TRBD1	TRBJ2-7	TRBV7-2	-	CASSLDRGGRASHEQYF	TGTGCCAGCAGCTTAGATCGAGGGGGCCGGGCGTCTCACGAGCAGTACTTC
-	TRBJ2-4	TRBV19	-	CASTPDRPLGLAKNIQYF	TGTGCCAGTACCCCGGACCGGCCTCTGGGATTAGCCAAAAACATTCAGTACTTC
TRBD2	TRBJ2-7	TRBV7-2	-	CASSLTSGRALLGEQYF	TGTGCCAGCAGCCTGACTAGCGGGAGGGCCCTCTTAGGCGAGCAGTACTTC
TRBD1	TRBJ1-5	TRBV5-1	-	CASSQGTGGQPQHF	TGCGCCAGCAGCCAAGGGACAGGGGGGCAGCCCCAGCATTTT
TRBD2	TRBJ2-3	TRBV6-4	-	CASSEIAGVADTQYF	TGTGCCAGCAGTGAAATAGCGGGGGTTGCGGATACGCAGTATTTT
-	TRBJ2-1	TRBV7-2	-	CASSNRGRSLNEQFF	TGTGCCAGCAGCAACCGGGGGCGAAGTCTCAATGAGCAGTTCTTC
TRBD1	TRBJ1-1	TRBV29-1	few	CSVRTGVNTEAFF	TGCAGCGTGAGGACAGGGGTGAACACTGAAGCTTTCTTT
-	TRBJ1-5	TRBV3-1	-	CASSQDRGIQPQHF	TGTGCCAGCAGCCAAGACAGGGGAATTCAGCCCCAGCATTTT
-	TRBJ2-7	TRBV10-3	-	CAIRGRTSYEQYF	TGTGCCATCAGGGGCAGGACGTCCTACGAGCAGTACTTC
-	TRBJ1-1	TRBV5-8	-	CASSLGQAFEAFF	TGTGCCAGCAGCTTGGGACAGGCGTTCGAAGCTTTCTTT
-	TRBJ2-5	TRBV6-2/TRBV6-3	-	CASSYVAQQETQYF	TGTGCCAGCAGTTACGTCGCTCAACAAGAGACCCAGTACTTC
-	TRBJ1-1	TRBV29-1	-	CSVDRSMMNTEAFF	TGCAGCGTTGACCGCTCTATGATGAACACTGAAGCTTTCTTT
-	TRBJ1-2	TRBV29-1	-	CSVVEGNDGYTF	TGCAGCGTTGTGGAGGGGAACGATGGCTACACCTTC